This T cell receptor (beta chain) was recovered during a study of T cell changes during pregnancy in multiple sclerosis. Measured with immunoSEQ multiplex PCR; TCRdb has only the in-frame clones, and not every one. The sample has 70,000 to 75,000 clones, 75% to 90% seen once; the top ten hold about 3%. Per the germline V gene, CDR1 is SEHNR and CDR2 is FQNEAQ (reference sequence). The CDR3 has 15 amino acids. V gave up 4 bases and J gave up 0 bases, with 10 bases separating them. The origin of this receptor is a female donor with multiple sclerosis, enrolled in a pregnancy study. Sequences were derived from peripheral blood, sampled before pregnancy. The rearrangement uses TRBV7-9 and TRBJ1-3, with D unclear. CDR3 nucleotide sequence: TGTGCCAGCAGCTCAGATAAAAGCTCTGGAAACACCATATATTTT. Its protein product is CASSSDKSSGNTIYF.